Listed below are T cell receptor beta chains from one sample, sequenced in a study of blood T cell repertoires in COVID-19. Using immunoSEQ multiplex PCR, the repertoire was profiled, and TCRdb retains in-frame clones only, with some absent. The profile covers fewer than 95,000 clones, with more than 80% appearing a single time and 0.65% to 0.9% taken by the ten largest. Sample: peripheral blood. The receptors stem from a woman at least 80 years old with acute or convalescent COVID-19. CDR3s include the opening cysteine and the closing phenylalanine or tryptophan. Fields, in order: D gene, clone size, CDR3 length, V gene, J gene, CDR3 DNA, CDR3 protein. A D gene is named only where the DNA matches it firmly. Some rows have no size entry. The others give once, few or many, or a class for an expanded clone.

>TRBD1|-|14|TRBV7-6|TRBJ2-5
TGTGCCAGCAGCGATCGACAGGGAACCGCGACCCAGTACTTC
CASSDRQGTATQYF
>-|-|11|TRBV28|TRBJ1-2
TGTGCCACTCAGGGCGGCTATGGCTACACCTTC
CATQGGYGYTF
>TRBD1|once|15|TRBV7-9|TRBJ2-5
TGTGCCAGCAGCTTAGGGACAGGGGGCGCGGAGACCCAGTACTTC
CASSLGTGGAETQYF
>-|-|15|TRBV4-1|TRBJ2-3
TGCGCCAGCAGCCAAGGGCTAGCCGGCACAGATACGCAGTATTTT
CASSQGLAGTDTQYF
>-|-|16|TRBV6-5|TRBJ1-5
TGTGCCAGCAGTTACTCGTGGGGGGGGGCTGGTCAGCCCCAGCATTTT
CASSYSWGGAGQPQHF
>TRBD2|-|15|TRBV12-5|TRBJ2-7
TGTGCTAGTGGTTTGGTTCGGACTAGCTCCTACGAGCAGTACTTC
CASGLVRTSSYEQYF
>-|few|15|TRBV28|TRBJ1-5
TGTGCCAGCCAGGACCTGGGGGCGAAGGAACAGCCCCAGCATTTT
CASQDLGAKEQPQHF
>TRBD1|-|14|TRBV6-6|TRBJ1-2
TGTGCCAGCAGCTACCAAGGGGGCGACTATGGCTACACCTTC
CASSYQGGDYGYTF
>-|-|14|TRBV19|TRBJ1-5
TGTGCCAGTAGTATGACGAGGGATAATCAGCCCCAGCATTTT
CASSMTRDNQPQHF
>-|-|14|TRBV7-3|TRBJ2-3
TGTGCCAGCAGCTCCTCGGGACTTTCAGATACGCAGTATTTT
CASSSSGLSDTQYF
>TRBD2|-|15|TRBV5-1|TRBJ2-1
TGCGCCAGCAGCTTACCTAGCGGGATCTACAATGAGCAGTTCTTC
CASSLPSGIYNEQFF
>TRBD1|-|16|TRBV5-1|TRBJ1-1
TGCGCCAGCAGCCCCTCCGGGACAGGGGGCGTCGGTGAAGCTTTCTTT
CASSPSGTGGVGEAFF
>-|-|16|TRBV28|TRBJ2-7
TGTGCCAGCAGTCCCCCCACCCGCGGCTCCTACTACGAGCAGTACTTC
CASSPPTRGSYYEQYF
>-|-|16|TRBV28|TRBJ1-5
TGTGCCAGCAGTTTTGGAACCCGAGGGGGAGGGCAGCCCCAGCATTTT
CASSFGTRGGGQPQHF
>-|once|19|TRBV11-2|TRBJ1-2
TGTGCCAGCAGCCCCGATGCTGGGGCGGCACCAGGTCGTGGCTATGGCTACACCTTC
CASSPDAGAAPGRGYGYTF
>TRBD1|once|16|TRBV6-5|TRBJ1-1
TGTGCCAGCAGTTACCCTCTGACAGGGGGGGACACTGAAGCTTTCTTT
CASSYPLTGGDTEAFF
>-|-|13|TRBV3-1/TRBV3-2|TRBJ1-2
TGTGCCAGCAGCCAGGGGGCAACTCTTGGCTACACCTTC
CASSQGATLGYTF
>TRBD1|-|16|TRBV12-5|TRBJ1-2
TGTGCTAGTGGTTTGCAACCGACAGGGAGGCTAAATGGCTACACCTTC
CASGLQPTGRLNGYTF
>-|-|13|TRBV5-4|TRBJ1-2
TGTGCCAGCAGCTCCGAAGGGGCTTATGGCTACACCTTC
CASSSEGAYGYTF
>TRBD2|-|15|TRBV7-9|TRBJ2-3
TGTGCCAGCAGCGAAGGACTAGCGGACACAGATACGCAGTATTTT
CASSEGLADTDTQYF
>-|-|14|TRBV19|TRBJ1-6
TGTGCCAGTAGTATCACAGCAGGTTATTCACCCCTCCACTTT
CASSITAGYSPLHF
>TRBD1|-|14|TRBV6-5|TRBJ1-1
TGTGCCAGCAGGAGCGACAGGGGAATAGGTGAAGCTTTCTTT
CASRSDRGIGEAFF
>TRBD1|few|14|TRBV5-1|TRBJ2-5
TGCGCCAGCAGCTTCTGGACAGGGTCGGAGACCCAGTACTTC
CASSFWTGSETQYF
>-|-|10|TRBV7-9|TRBJ2-3
TGTGCCAGCTCGGTAGATACGCAGTATTTT
CASSVDTQYF
>TRBD2|-|16|TRBV28|TRBJ2-3
TGTGCCAGCAGTTCCCCGGCTAGCGGAGGAAGAGATACGCAGTATTTT
CASSSPASGGRDTQYF
>TRBD2|few|14|TRBV5-4|TRBJ2-7
TGTGCCAGCAGCTTGGTAGGGACTAGCAACGAGCAGTACTTC
CASSLVGTSNEQYF
>TRBD1|-|15|TRBV10-3|TRBJ1-1
TGTGCCATCAATGGACAGGCCAGCAGGAACACTGAAGCTTTCTTT
CAINGQASRNTEAFF
>-|-|15|TRBV11-2|TRBJ1-6
TGTGCCAGCAGCTCCATTAGGACTTCGGGGTCACCCCTCCACTTT
CASSSIRTSGSPLHF